A single sample gave rise to the 5 T cell receptor beta chains below, sequenced in a study of control samples from healthy donors and cancer patients. Only in-frame clones appear in the TCRdb table, and some are missing; sequencing was by immunoSEQ multiplex PCR. The table has roughly 40,000 clones, 80% to 95% seen once. The sequencing sample was made of blood. The origin of the receptors is a woman aged 45-65 years in good health.

V gene TRBV18 combines with J gene TRBJ1-1; D might be TRBD1 (5 bases). CDR1 is KGHSH, CDR2 LQKENI, per germline. The CDR3 covers 13 residues. V lost 7 bases and J 2 bases, leaving 11 bases between the germline ends. Here the CDR3 reads CASLEGPNTEAFF. CDR3 sequence (DNA): TGTGCCAGCTTGGAGGGACCCAACACTGAAGCTTTCTTT. Full variable domain (remainder filled in from reference TRBV18 and TRBJ1-1): NAGVMQNPRHLVRRRGQEARLRCSPMKGHSHVYWYRQLPEEGLKFMVYLQKENIIDESGMPKERFSAEFPKEGPSILRIQQVVRGDSAAYFCASLEGPNTEAFFGQGTRLTVV.

The chain recombines TRBV5-6 with TRBJ1-5; D unclear. The CDR3 runs to 15 residues. V lost 2 bases to trimming and J lost 3 bases, with 12 bases between them. From germline, CDR1 is SGHDT and CDR2 YYEEEE. CDR3 in DNA: TGTGCCAGCAGCTTATGGCGACTCGACAATCAGCCCCAGCATTTT. Amino acid sequence: CASSLWRLDNQPQHF.

This chain connects TRBV10-3 to TRBJ1-2; no clear D gene. CDR1 is ENHRY and CDR2 is SYGVKD in the germline V gene. The CDR3 is 11 amino acids. V gave up 10 bases and J gave up 3 bases, with 9 bases separating them. Here the CDR3 DNA reads TGTGCCACCCGCCGGGACTATGGCTACACCTTC. Amino acids: CATRRDYGYTF.

The chain is built from TRBV5-1 and TRBJ1-6; D may be TRBD1 (6 bases). Trimming took off 1 base at V and 8 bases at J, with 13 bases between the two ends. Germline loops: CDR1 SGHRS, CDR2 YFSETQ. The CDR3 totals 15 residues. CDR3 nucleotide sequence: TGCGCCAGCAGCTTGTTTCAGGGGTCTGATTCACCCCTCCACTTT. Translating it yields CASSLFQGSDSPLHF. The variable domain in full, with the rest retrieved from reference TRBV5-1 and TRBJ1-6, is KAGVTQTPRYLIKTRGQQVTLSCSPISGHRSVSWYQQTPGQGLQFLFEYFSETQRNKGNFPGRFSGRQFSNSRSEMNVSTLELGDSALYLCASSLFQGSDSPLHFGNGTRLTVT.

The rearrangement joins TRBV5-8 to TRBJ2-1; D might be TRBD1 (5 bases). CDR1 and CDR2 (germline): SGHTS, YDEGEE. The V and J ends lost 0 bases and 2 bases respectively, with 9 bases between them. This CDR3 has 15 amino acids. The CDR3 region has the DNA TGTGCCAGCAGCTTGGGTCAGGGAACCTACAATGAGCAGTTCTTC. Translation: CASSLGQGTYNEQFF.